Listed here is a single TCR beta chain. V gave up 4 bases and J gave up 4 bases, with 17 bases separating them. The CDR3 sequence is 16 residues long. Germline CDR1 and CDR2: SGHNT and YYREEE (reference sequence). The data originate from a study of T cell changes during pregnancy in multiple sclerosis. Here immunoSEQ multiplex PCR was the method, and the copy in TCRdb shows in-frame clones only, minus some. This table has approximately 83,000 clones, about 94% appearing once. The specimen was peripheral blood, collected in the third trimester of pregnancy. The TCR was taken from a female donor with multiple sclerosis, enrolled in a pregnancy study. The gene calls are TRBV5-4 and TRBJ2-2, with a possible D match to TRBD1 (6 bases). The CDR3 nucleotides read TGTGCCAGCAGCATTGGGGGCAGGAGGACCACCGGGGAGCTGTTTTTT. It encodes CASSIGGRRTTGELFF.